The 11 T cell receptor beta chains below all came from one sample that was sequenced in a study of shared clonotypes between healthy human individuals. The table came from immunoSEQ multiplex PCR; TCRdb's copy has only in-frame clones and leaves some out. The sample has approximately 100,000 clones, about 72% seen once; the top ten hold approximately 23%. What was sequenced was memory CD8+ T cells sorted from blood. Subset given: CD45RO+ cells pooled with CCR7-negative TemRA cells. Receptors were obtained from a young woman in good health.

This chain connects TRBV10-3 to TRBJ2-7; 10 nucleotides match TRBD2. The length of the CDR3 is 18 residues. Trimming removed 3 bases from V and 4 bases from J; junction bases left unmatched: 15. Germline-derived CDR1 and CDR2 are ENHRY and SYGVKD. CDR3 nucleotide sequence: TGTGCCATCAGTGAAAAACCGGGACTAGCGAGACTTGCTTACGAGCAGTACTTC. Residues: CAISEKPGLARLAYEQYF.

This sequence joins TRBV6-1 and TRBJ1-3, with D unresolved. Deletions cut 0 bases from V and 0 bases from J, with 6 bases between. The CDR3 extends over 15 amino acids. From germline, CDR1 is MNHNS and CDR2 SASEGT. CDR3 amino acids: CASSEASDSGNTIYF. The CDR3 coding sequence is TGTGCCAGCAGTGAAGCGTCAGACTCTGGAAACACCATATATTTT.

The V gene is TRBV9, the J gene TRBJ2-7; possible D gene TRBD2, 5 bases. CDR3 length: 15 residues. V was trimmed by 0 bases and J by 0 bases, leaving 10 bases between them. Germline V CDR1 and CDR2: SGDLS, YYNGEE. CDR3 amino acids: CASSVEGGYSYEQYF. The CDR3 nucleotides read TGTGCCAGCAGCGTAGAAGGCGGGTACTCCTACGAGCAGTACTTC.

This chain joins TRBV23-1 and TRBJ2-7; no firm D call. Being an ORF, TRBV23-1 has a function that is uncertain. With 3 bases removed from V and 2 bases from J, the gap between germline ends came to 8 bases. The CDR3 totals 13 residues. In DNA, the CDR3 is TGCGCCAGCAGTCATCGCTTTACCTACGAGCAGTACTTC. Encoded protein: CASSHRFTYEQYF.

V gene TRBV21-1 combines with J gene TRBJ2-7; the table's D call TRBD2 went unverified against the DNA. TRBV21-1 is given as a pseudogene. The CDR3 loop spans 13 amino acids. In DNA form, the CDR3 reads TGTGCCAACCCGGGACTAGCGGGAGACGAGCAGTACTTC. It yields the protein CANPGLAGDEQYF.

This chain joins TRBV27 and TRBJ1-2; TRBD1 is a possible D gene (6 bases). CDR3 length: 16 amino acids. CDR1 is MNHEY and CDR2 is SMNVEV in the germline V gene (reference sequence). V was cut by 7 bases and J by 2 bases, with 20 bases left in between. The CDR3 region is CASKRTDLGLNYGYTF. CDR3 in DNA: TGTGCCAGCAAGAGGACAGATCTGGGGCTAAACTATGGCTACACCTTC.

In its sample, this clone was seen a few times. In DNA, the CDR3 is TGTGCCAGTAGCCGTGGGCGTGACCAGAGCTACGAGCAGTACTTC. It specifies CASSRGRDQSYEQYF. This chain connects TRBV19 to TRBJ2-7, with D unresolved. CDR1 and CDR2 (germline): LNHDA, SQIVND (reference sequence). The germline V and J ends were trimmed by 6 bases and 3 bases, with 18 bases remaining between them. This CDR3 comprises 15 residues.

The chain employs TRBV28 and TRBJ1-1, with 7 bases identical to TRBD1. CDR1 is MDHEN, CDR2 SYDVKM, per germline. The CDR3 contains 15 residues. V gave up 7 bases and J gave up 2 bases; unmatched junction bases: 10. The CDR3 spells CASTPKGAINTEAFF. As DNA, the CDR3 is TGTGCCAGCACCCCCAAGGGGGCGATAAACACTGAAGCTTTCTTT.

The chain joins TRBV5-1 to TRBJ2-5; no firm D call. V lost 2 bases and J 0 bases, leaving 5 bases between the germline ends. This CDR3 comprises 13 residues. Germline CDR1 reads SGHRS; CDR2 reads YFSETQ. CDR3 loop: CASSLGYQETQYF. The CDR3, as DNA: TGCGCCAGCAGCTTAGGGTACCAAGAGACCCAGTACTTC.

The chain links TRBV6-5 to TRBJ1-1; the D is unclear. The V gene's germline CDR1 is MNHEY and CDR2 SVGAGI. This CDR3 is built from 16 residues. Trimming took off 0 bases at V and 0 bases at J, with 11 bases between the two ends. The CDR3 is CASSYSEGYMNTEAFF. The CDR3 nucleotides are TGTGCCAGCAGTTACTCAGAAGGCTACATGAACACTGAAGCTTTCTTT.

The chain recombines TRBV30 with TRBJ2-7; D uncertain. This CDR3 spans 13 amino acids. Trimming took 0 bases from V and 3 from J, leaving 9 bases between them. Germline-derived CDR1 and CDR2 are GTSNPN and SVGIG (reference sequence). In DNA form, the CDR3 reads TGTGCCTGGAGTGTAAGTAGCAGCTACGAGCAGTACTTC. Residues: CAWSVSSSYEQYF.